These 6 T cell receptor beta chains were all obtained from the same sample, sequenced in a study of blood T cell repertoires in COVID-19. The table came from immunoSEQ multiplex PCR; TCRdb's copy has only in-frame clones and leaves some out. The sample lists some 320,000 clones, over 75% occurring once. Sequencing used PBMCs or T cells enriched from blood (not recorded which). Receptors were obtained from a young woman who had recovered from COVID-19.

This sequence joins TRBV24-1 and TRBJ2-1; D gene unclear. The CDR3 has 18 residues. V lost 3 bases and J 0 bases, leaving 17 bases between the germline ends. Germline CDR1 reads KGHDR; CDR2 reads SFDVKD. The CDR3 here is CATSDHPKQLSSYNEQFF. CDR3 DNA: TGTGCCACCAGTGATCACCCAAAACAGCTAAGCTCCTACAATGAGCAGTTCTTC.

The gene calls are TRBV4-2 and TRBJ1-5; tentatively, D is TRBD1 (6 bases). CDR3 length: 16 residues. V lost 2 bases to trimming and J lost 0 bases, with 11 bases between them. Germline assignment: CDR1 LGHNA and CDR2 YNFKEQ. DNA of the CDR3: TGTGCCAGCAGCCAATTACAGGGCAATAGCAATCAGCCCCAGCATTTT. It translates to CASSQLQGNSNQPQHF.

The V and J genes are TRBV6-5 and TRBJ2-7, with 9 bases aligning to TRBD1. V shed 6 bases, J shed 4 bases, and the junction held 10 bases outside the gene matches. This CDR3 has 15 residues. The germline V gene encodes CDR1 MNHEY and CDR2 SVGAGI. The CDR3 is CASRKRTGENYEQYF. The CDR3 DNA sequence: TGTGCCAGCAGAAAACGGACAGGGGAAAATTACGAGCAGTACTTC.

CDR3 region: CASSLQGYGYTF. The CDR3 bases are TGTGCCAGCAGTCTACAGGGCTATGGCTACACCTTC. This chain joins TRBV28 and TRBJ1-2, with D tentatively TRBD1 (6 bases). This CDR3 contains 12 residues. With 5 bases removed from V and 4 bases from J, the gap between germline ends came to 8 bases. Per germline, CDR1 MDHEN and CDR2 SYDVKM.

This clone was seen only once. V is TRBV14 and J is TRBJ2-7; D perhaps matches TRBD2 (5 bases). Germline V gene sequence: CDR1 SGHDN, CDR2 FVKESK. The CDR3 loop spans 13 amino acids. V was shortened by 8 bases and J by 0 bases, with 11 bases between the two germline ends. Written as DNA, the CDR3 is TGTGCCAGCGGAAGGGAGAACTCCTACGAGCAGTACTTC. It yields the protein CASGRENSYEQYF.

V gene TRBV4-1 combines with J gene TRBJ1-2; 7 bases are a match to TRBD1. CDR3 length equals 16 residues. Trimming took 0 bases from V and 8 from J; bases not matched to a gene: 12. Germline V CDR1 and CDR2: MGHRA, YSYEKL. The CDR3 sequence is CASSQDTGTAPGGYTF. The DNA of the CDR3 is TGCGCCAGCAGCCAAGACACGGGGACAGCCCCTGGCGGCTACACCTTC.